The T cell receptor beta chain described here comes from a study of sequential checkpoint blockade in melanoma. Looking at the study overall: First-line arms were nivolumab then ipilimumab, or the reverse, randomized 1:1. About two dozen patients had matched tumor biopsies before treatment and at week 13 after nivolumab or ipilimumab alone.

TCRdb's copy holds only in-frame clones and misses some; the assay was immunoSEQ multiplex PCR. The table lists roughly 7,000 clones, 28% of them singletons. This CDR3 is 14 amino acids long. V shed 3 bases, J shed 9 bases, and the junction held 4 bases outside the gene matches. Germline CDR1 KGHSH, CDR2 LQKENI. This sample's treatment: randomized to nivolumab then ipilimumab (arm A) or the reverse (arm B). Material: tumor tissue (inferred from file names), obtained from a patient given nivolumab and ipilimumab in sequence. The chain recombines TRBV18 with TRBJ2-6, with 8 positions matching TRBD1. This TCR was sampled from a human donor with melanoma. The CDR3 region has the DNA TGTGCCAGCTCACCGACCAGGGGGCACAACGTCCTGACTTTC. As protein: CASSPTRGHNVLTF.